These 15 T cell receptor beta chains came from one sample sequenced in a study of blood T cell repertoires in COVID-19. Generated by immunoSEQ multiplex PCR, the TCRdb table keeps only in-frame clones and is missing some. The table records tens of thousands of clones, around 87% of them present only once. The sample was peripheral blood. The receptors shown here come from a human donor with active COVID-19. The donor label of this sample is uncertain.

J is TRBJ2-7 and V is TRBV18; 7 bases fit TRBD1. CDR1 and CDR2 (germline): KGHSH, LQKENI. This CDR3 has 14 amino acids. V trimming: 4 bases; J trimming: 2 bases; junction bases outside the gene matches: 5. Here the CDR3 reads CASSQTGWAYEQYF. In DNA, the CDR3 is TGTGCCAGCTCACAGACAGGGTGGGCCTACGAGCAGTACTTC.

The chain has TRBV30 and TRBJ2-1; 13 bases are shared with TRBD2. Germline V gene sequence: CDR1 GTSNPN, CDR2 SVGIG (reference sequence). The length of the CDR3 is 15 residues. The V gene end was trimmed by 0 bases and the J gene end by 12 bases; junction bases not matched to a gene: 8. The CDR3 nucleotides read TGTGCCTGGAGTGTGAGACTAGCGGGGGGAAGGGGGCAGTTCTTC. Protein product: CAWSVRLAGGRGQFF.

The chain is built from TRBV7-6 and TRBJ2-7; 7 nucleotides align to TRBD1. Germline CDR1 is SGHVS and CDR2 is FNYEAQ. The CDR3 has 13 residues. The ends lost 1 base at V and 6 bases at J; junction bases unmatched: 3. The DNA for the CDR3 is TGTGCCAGCAGCTTAGTAGGGGGCGGCGAGCAGTACTTC. Protein product: CASSLVGGGEQYF.

The chain carries TRBV11-2 and TRBJ1-4; perhaps TRBD1 as D (6 bases). Trimming took off 3 bases at V and 8 bases at J, with 13 bases between the two ends. The germline V gene encodes CDR1 SGHAT and CDR2 FQNNGV. The CDR3 length is 14 residues. The CDR3 nucleotides are TGTGCCAGCAGCTTCCAGCCAAGGGGGGAAAAACTGTTTTTT. It is translated as CASSFQPRGEKLFF.

The chain carries TRBV2 and TRBJ1-1, with 7 bases that match TRBD1. The CDR3 has 13 amino acids. The germline CDR1 and CDR2 sequences are SNHLY and FYNNEI. V lost 5 bases to trimming and J lost 1 base; unmatched junction nucleotides: 1. CDR3 sequence (DNA): TGTGCCAGCAGTCGGGACAGGAACACTGAAGCTTTCTTT. Its translation is CASSRDRNTEAFF. Full variable domain (missing parts from reference TRBV2 and TRBJ1-1): EPEVTQTPSHQVTQMGQEVILRCVPISNHLYFYWYRQILGQKVEFLVSFYNNEISEKSEIFDDQFSVERPDGSNFTLKIRSTKLEDSAMYFCASSRDRNTEAFFGQGTRLTVV.

The chain carries TRBV15 and TRBJ2-7; TRBD1 might be the D (6 bases). Between the trimmed V and J ends, which lost 6 bases and 5 bases, there was a span of 17 bases. CDR3 length: 14 amino acids. Germline V lookup: CDR1 LNHNV, CDR2 YYDKDF (reference sequence). CDR3 sequence: CATSARDTFNEQYF. CDR3 nucleotides: TGTGCCACCAGTGCCCGGGACACCTTCAACGAGCAGTACTTC.

This rearrangement joins TRBV30 to TRBJ2-7; a possible D gene is TRBD2 (5 bases). CDR3 length equals 12 residues. Germline loops: CDR1 GTSNPN, CDR2 SVGIG (reference sequence). V dropped 1 base and J dropped 4 bases, with 8 bases sitting between them. CDR3 protein: CAWSAGVYEQYF. Written as DNA, the CDR3 is TGTGCCTGGAGTGCCGGGGTTTACGAGCAGTACTTC.

The V gene is TRBV7-2, the J gene TRBJ1-5, with D unclear. Germline loops: CDR1 SGHTA, CDR2 FQGNSA. The CDR3 contains 15 residues. Trimming left V 1 base short and J 2 bases short, with 9 bases between. DNA of the CDR3: TGTGCCAGCAGCTTAGAATTCGGAGGCAATCAGCCCCAGCATTTT. Its translation: CASSLEFGGNQPQHF.

The chain has TRBV14 and TRBJ2-7, with 11 bases lining up with TRBD1. This CDR3 has 16 amino acids. Germline V gene sequence: CDR1 SGHDN, CDR2 FVKESK. Trimming at V came to 1 base and at J to 4 bases, leaving 6 bases not matched to a gene. In DNA, the CDR3 is TGTGCCAGCAGCCAAGGGTTCGGGACAGGGGGGTACGAGCAGTACTTC. Amino acid sequence: CASSQGFGTGGYEQYF. Full variable domain (remainder filled in from reference TRBV14 and TRBJ2-7): EAGVTQFPSHSVIEKGQTVTLRCDPISGHDNLYWYRRVMGKEIKFLLHFVKESKQDESGMPNNRFLAERTGGTYSTLKVQPAELEDSGVYFCASSQGFGTGGYEQYFGPGTRLTVT.

The genes are TRBV5-1 and TRBJ2-2; D is perhaps TRBD2 (6 bases). Trimming removed 2 bases at V and 7 bases at J, with 15 bases between. The CDR3 runs 15 residues. The V gene's germline CDR1 is SGHRS and CDR2 YFSETQ. This chain's CDR3 is CASSFSQGGIGELFF. CDR3 DNA: TGCGCCAGCAGCTTCAGTCAGGGAGGAATCGGGGAGCTGTTTTTT.

V usage is TRBV19 and J usage is TRBJ2-6; weak D call: TRBD1 (6 bases). CDR1 is LNHDA, CDR2 SQIVND, per germline (reference sequence). CDR3 size: 15 residues. Deletions cut 6 bases from V and 1 base from J, with 10 bases between. Written as DNA, the CDR3 is TGTGCCAGTAGAATAAGGGGGTCTGGGGCCAACGTCCTGACTTTC. Protein: CASRIRGSGANVLTF.

This sequence joins TRBV7-8 and TRBJ1-1; no reliable D call. This CDR3 has 14 amino acids. The V and J ends lost 2 bases and 1 base respectively, with 8 bases between them. CDR1 SGHVS and CDR2 FQNEAQ come from the germline V gene. CDR3 coding DNA: TGTGCCAGCAGCTTACTAGGTCCGAACACTGAAGCTTTCTTT. Translation gives CASSLLGPNTEAFF.

This clone was observed a handful of times. This chain connects TRBV7-3 to TRBJ2-5; TRBD2 matches 10 bases. In germline, CDR1 is SGHTA, CDR2 FQGTGA. V lost 5 bases, J lost 5 bases, and 8 bases stayed unmatched. This CDR3 is built from 15 residues. The CDR3 coding sequence is TGTGCCAGCAGCAAATATAGCGGGGGGACGGAGACCCAGTACTTC. It yields the protein CASSKYSGGTETQYF.

This rearrangement joins TRBV30 to TRBJ1-2; TRBD1 agrees at 9 bases. Trimming at V came to 1 base and at J to 5 bases, leaving 2 bases not matched to a gene. This CDR3 spans 13 amino acids. Looked up from germline, CDR1 is GTSNPN and CDR2 is SVGIG (reference sequence). The CDR3 protein is CAWSAGQGYGYTF. DNA for the CDR3: TGTGCCTGGAGTGCCGGACAGGGGTATGGCTACACCTTC.

V usage is TRBV14 and J usage is TRBJ2-5; D perhaps matches TRBD1 (5 bases). The germline V and J ends were trimmed by 1 base and 0 bases, with 6 bases remaining between them. Looked up from germline, CDR1 is SGHDN and CDR2 is FVKESK. The CDR3 sequence is 14 residues long. CDR3 region: CASSQGQNQETQYF. The CDR3 coding sequence is TGTGCCAGCAGCCAAGGACAGAACCAAGAGACCCAGTACTTC.